This TCR beta chain was recovered during a study of blood T cell repertoires in COVID-19. The protocol was immunoSEQ multiplex PCR, while the TCRdb copy is restricted to in-frame clones and leaves out a portion. The sample holds roughly 160,000 clones; around 85% are singletons and the top ten take about 6.9%. Trimming took 3 bases from V and 1 from J, leaving 9 bases between them. The V gene's germline CDR1 is SGDLS and CDR2 YYNGEE. The CDR3 consists of 14 residues. Sequencing was done on a sample of peripheral blood. The chain couples TRBV9 to TRBJ2-3; no clear D. This sequence was found in an elderly man with COVID-19, enrolled during active disease. This CDR3 reads CASSASRGTDTQYF. The CDR3 nucleotides are TGTGCCAGCAGCGCTTCAAGAGGCACAGATACGCAGTATTTT.